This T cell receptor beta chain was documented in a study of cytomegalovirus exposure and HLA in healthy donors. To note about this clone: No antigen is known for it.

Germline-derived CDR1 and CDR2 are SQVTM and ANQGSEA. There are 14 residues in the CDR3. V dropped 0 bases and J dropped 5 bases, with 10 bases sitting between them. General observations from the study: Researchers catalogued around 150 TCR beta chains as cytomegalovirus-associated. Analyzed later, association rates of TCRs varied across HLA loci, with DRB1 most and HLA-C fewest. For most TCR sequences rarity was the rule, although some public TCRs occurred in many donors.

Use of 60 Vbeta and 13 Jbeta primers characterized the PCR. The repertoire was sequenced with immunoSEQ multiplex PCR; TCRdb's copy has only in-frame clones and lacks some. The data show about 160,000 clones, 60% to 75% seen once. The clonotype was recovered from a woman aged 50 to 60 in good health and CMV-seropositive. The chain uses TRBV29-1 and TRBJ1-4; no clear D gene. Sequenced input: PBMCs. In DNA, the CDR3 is TGCAGCGTTGAAGATCGCGGCTACAATGAAAAACTGTTTTTT. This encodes CSVEDRGYNEKLFF. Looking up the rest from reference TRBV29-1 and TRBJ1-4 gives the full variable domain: SAVISQKPSRDICQRGTSLTIQCQVDSQVTMMFWYRQQPGQSLTLIATANQGSEATYESGFVIDKFPISRPNLTFSTLTVSNMSPEDSSIYLCSVEDRGYNEKLFFGSGTQLSVL.